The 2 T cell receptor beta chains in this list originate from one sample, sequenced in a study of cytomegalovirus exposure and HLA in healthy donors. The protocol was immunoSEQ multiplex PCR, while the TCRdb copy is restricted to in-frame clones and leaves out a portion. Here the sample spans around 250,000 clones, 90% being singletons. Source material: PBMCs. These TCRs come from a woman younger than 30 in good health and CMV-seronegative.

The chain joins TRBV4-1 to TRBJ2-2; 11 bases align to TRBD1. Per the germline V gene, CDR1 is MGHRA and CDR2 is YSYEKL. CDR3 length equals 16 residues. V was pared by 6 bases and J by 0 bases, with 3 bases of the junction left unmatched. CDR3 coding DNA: TGCGCCAGCAGTCAGGGACAGGGGGCGAACACCGGGGAGCTGTTTTTT. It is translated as CASSQGQGANTGELFF.

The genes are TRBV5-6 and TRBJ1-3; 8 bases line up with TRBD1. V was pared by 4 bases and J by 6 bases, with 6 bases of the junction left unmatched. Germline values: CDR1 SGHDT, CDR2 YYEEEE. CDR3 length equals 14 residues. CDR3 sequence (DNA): TGTGCCAGCAGCCAACTCCAGGGGGCAAACACCATATATTTT. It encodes CASSQLQGANTIYF.